These 5 T cell receptor beta chains originate from one sample sequenced in a study of cytomegalovirus exposure and HLA in healthy donors (dated by TCRdb to about 2017). The library was built by means of the immunoSEQ multiplex PCR assay. For the multiplex PCR, a mixture combining 60 forward primers for TCR Vbeta segments and 13 reverse primers for TCR Jbeta segments was used. TCRdb obtained this table from immuneACCESS and retained in-frame rearrangements with V and J assigned. These tables miss some clones; where compared with another copy, unresolved V genes account for less than half of the shortfall, and the remainder is unexplained. The sample table lists over 200,000 clones, about 80% of them with a count of one. Together, the top ten hold about 0.58% of the sample. The sample was PBMCs. The receptors come from a woman between 35 and 50 years old in good health and CMV-seronegative.

The chain uses TRBV28 and TRBJ1-5; D gene uncertain. Germline CDR1 MDHEN, CDR2 SYDVKM. Between the trimmed V and J ends, which lost 7 bases and 0 bases, there was a span of 19 bases. This CDR3 has 17 residues. The DNA of the CDR3 is TGTGCCAGCAAAGGACGGATCCGAGGGTATAGCAATCAGCCCCAGCATTTT. This gives the protein CASKGRIRGYSNQPQHF.

This clone occurred once. The rearrangement joins TRBV30 to TRBJ2-3, with 8 nucleotides matching TRBD2. CDR3 length equals 17 residues. V was clipped by 0 bases and J by 1 base; unmatched bases: 9. Per germline, CDR1 GTSNPN and CDR2 SVGIG (reference sequence). Here the CDR3 reads CAWSVGGGGSRTDTQYF. CDR3 bases: TGTGCCTGGAGTGTTGGGGGCGGGGGGTCCCGCACAGATACGCAGTATTTT.

The CDR3 protein is CSESDSGKETQYF. As DNA, the CDR3 is TGCAGCGAAAGCGATAGCGGAAAAGAGACCCAGTACTTC. The chain recombines TRBV29-1 with TRBJ2-5, with a weak D call TRBD2 (6 bases). Germline CDR1 SQVTM, CDR2 ANQGSEA. The CDR3 consists of 13 residues. The ends were cut back, 7 bases at V and 3 bases at J, with 15 bases in the middle.

V and J are TRBV5-1 and TRBJ1-1; 8 bases match TRBD1. This CDR3 contains 14 residues. V shed 4 bases, J shed 0 bases, and the junction held 2 bases outside the gene matches. Germline lookup yields CDR1 SGHRS and CDR2 YFSETQ. The CDR3 loop reads CASSPTGVNTEAFF. The CDR3 DNA follows: TGCGCCAGCAGCCCGACAGGGGTGAACACTGAAGCTTTCTTT.

J is TRBJ2-1 and V is TRBV9; 8 nucleotides agree with TRBD2. Trimming removed 6 bases from V and 4 bases from J; junction bases left unmatched: 9. This CDR3 has 15 amino acids. Germline values: CDR1 SGDLS, CDR2 YYNGEE. The CDR3 DNA reads as TGTGCCAGCAACCCCGGGGGGGCTACGTACAATGAGCAGTTCTTC. This gives the protein CASNPGGATYNEQFF.